The entry below gives a single T cell receptor (beta chain) sequence along with its context. No antigen is known for it. This entry belongs to a study of cytomegalovirus exposure and HLA in healthy donors. Study observations and caveats: In the analysis, some V segments, TRBV6-2 and TRBV6-3 included, were excluded as indistinguishable.

The PCR had 60 Vbeta and 13 Jbeta primers. Clones were read by immunoSEQ multiplex PCR, and TCRdb kept only the in-frame ones, dropping some. The table includes 150,000 to 200,000 clones, under 85% detected once. Germline CDR1 SGHRS, CDR2 YFSETQ. Trimming shortened V by 2 bases and J by 6 bases, and 18 bases separated the two germline ends. The CDR3 is 15 amino acids. Sample: PBMCs. The V call is TRBV5-1, the J call TRBJ2-7; possible D gene TRBD2, 6 bases. The source of this sequence is a human donor in good health. DNA for the CDR3: TGCGCCAGCAGCTTCTCGGGACTGACGGGCGCCGAGCAGTACTTC. This sequence encodes CASSFSGLTGAEQYF.